These 22 T cell receptor beta chains were sequenced from one sample in a study of shared clonotypes between healthy human individuals. Profiling relied on immunoSEQ multiplex PCR, and the TCRdb table lists in-frame clones only, not all of them. Of approximately 980,000 clones in the sample, around 80% were seen once. Sample: memory CD4+ T cells sorted from blood. Regarding subset: CD45RA-negative fraction. The receptors derive from a man between 18 and 35 years old in good health.

This clone was picked up a small number of times. The rearrangement joins TRBV7-8 to TRBJ1-2; TRBD1 matches 7 bases. Germline V gene sequence: CDR1 SGHVS, CDR2 FQNEAQ. V lost 5 bases and J lost 4; bases outside the gene matches: 7. This CDR3 has 14 amino acids. The CDR3: CASSRTDRAYGYTF. Here the CDR3 DNA reads TGTGCCAGCAGCCGGACTGACAGGGCCTATGGCTACACCTTC.

The chain links TRBV19 to TRBJ1-1, with D uncertain. CDR3 length: 14 amino acids. Per germline, CDR1 LNHDA and CDR2 SQIVND (reference sequence). V was cut by 5 bases and J by 2 bases, with 12 bases left in between. The CDR3 DNA follows: TGTGCCAGTAGTCCAACCTCGTTCAACACTGAAGCTTTCTTT. Translation: CASSPTSFNTEAFF.

This clone was seen just once. The chain couples TRBV5-6 to TRBJ2-3; D may match TRBD1 or TRBD2 (5 bases each). Per the germline V gene, CDR1 is SGHDT and CDR2 is YYEEEE. The CDR3 is made up of 15 amino acids. V lost 4 bases and J 4 bases, leaving 16 bases between the germline ends. As DNA, the CDR3 is TGTGCCAGCAGCATGGGACCGGCGCAAGCAGATACGCAGTATTTT. Translated, it gives CASSMGPAQADTQYF.

J is TRBJ2-1 and V is TRBV7-3; D possibly matches TRBD1 or TRBD2 (6 bases each). Looked up from germline, CDR1 is SGHTA and CDR2 is FQGTGA. The CDR3 has 13 residues. The V and J ends lost 3 bases and 11 bases respectively, with 14 bases between them. For the CDR3, the DNA is TGTGCCAGCAGCTTCACTACGGGGGCTAAGCAGTTCTTC. This sequence encodes CASSFTTGAKQFF.

This clone was seen more than once but under ten times. The genes are TRBV7-8 and TRBJ2-5; TRBD2 aligns across 8 bases. CDR3 length equals 17 residues. V was pared by 6 bases and J by 1 base, with 13 bases of the junction left unmatched. Looked up from germline, CDR1 is SGHVS and CDR2 is FQNEAQ. The CDR3 loop is CASRPIRSGDSQETQYF. Written as DNA, the CDR3 is TGTGCCAGCAGACCCATCCGTAGCGGGGATTCCCAAGAGACCCAGTACTTC.

This clone appeared a few times. This chain uses TRBV7-2 with TRBJ1-5; D gene ambiguous. Germline V gene lookup returns CDR1 SGHTA and CDR2 FQGNSA. The CDR3 contains 15 residues. The germline V and J ends were trimmed by 4 bases and 1 base, with 11 bases remaining between them. The CDR3 spells CASSSIGLSNQPQHF. The CDR3 nucleotides read TGTGCCAGCAGCTCGATAGGACTGAGCAATCAGCCCCAGCATTTT.

The rearrangement joins TRBV19 to TRBJ1-5, with 9 bases fitting TRBD1. Trimming removed 7 bases from V and 7 bases from J; junction bases left unmatched: 8. The germline V gene encodes CDR1 LNHDA and CDR2 SQIVND (reference sequence). The CDR3 contains 14 residues. The CDR3 region has the DNA TGTGCCAGTACCCCGGGACAGGGCGGCCAGCCCCAGCATTTT. Encoded protein: CASTPGQGGQPQHF.

This sequence joins TRBV5-1 and TRBJ2-2; no reliable D call. Germline values: CDR1 SGHRS, CDR2 YFSETQ. This CDR3 contains 15 residues. V was clipped by 0 bases and J by 7 bases, with 13 bases between them. CDR3 residues: CASSLVGVVGGELFF. The CDR3 DNA sequence: TGCGCCAGCAGCTTGGTTGGCGTAGTTGGCGGGGAGCTGTTTTTT.

The rearrangement uses TRBV19 and TRBJ2-1; no definite D call. Germline assignment: CDR1 LNHDA and CDR2 SQIVND (reference sequence). Trimming removed 5 bases from V and 10 bases from J, with 12 bases in between. This CDR3 region has 12 residues. CDR3 bases: TGTGCCAGTAGTTTCTCGAGAAGGGAGCAGTTCTTC. Its protein product is CASSFSRREQFF.

V is TRBV5-6 and J is TRBJ2-3; D could derive from TRBD1 or TRBD2 (5 bases each). CDR1 and CDR2 (germline): SGHDT, YYEEEE. Trimming took 3 bases from V and 3 from J, leaving 17 bases between them. CDR3 length: 16 amino acids. CDR3 DNA sequence: TGTGCCAGCAGCTCCCGTTTGGCAGGGAGAACAGATACGCAGTATTTT. Translated: CASSSRLAGRTDTQYF.

The chain uses TRBV18 and TRBJ2-1, with D tentatively TRBD1 or TRBD2 (5 bases each). Trimming left V 1 base short and J 4 bases short, with 14 bases between. The length of the CDR3 is 16 residues. Germline lookup yields CDR1 KGHSH and CDR2 LQKENI. The CDR3 here is CASSPLSGTTYNEQFF. As DNA, the CDR3 is TGTGCCAGCTCACCACTATCAGGGACGACTTACAATGAGCAGTTCTTC.

V gene TRBV7-9 combines with J gene TRBJ1-6, with 11 bases aligning to TRBD1. The germline V gene has CDR1 SEHNR and CDR2 FQNEAQ (reference sequence). V lost 2 bases, J lost 9 bases, and 3 bases stayed unmatched. The length of the CDR3 is 15 residues. This CDR3 is CASSLMGQGGSPLHF. The CDR3 DNA is TGTGCCAGCAGCTTAATGGGACAGGGGGGTTCACCCCTCCACTTT.

This chain uses TRBV5-8 with TRBJ2-5, with 7 bases lining up with TRBD1. The J segment lost 1 base and the V segment lost 7 bases, leaving 13 bases of the junction unmatched. The germline gives CDR1 SGHTS, CDR2 YDEGEE. This CDR3 has 16 amino acids. The CDR3 sequence: CASGFRAGGVQETQYF. As DNA, the CDR3 is TGTGCCAGCGGGTTTCGGGCAGGGGGTGTCCAAGAGACCCAGTACTTC. Full variable domain (outside the CDR3, taken from reference TRBV5-8 and TRBJ2-5): EAGVTQSPTHLIKTRGQQATLRCSPISGHTSVYWYQQALGLGLQFLLWYDEGEERNRGNFPPRFSGRQFPNYSSELNVNALELEDSALYLCASGFRAGGVQETQYFGPGTRLLVL.

Points on this clone: One end of the junction is discordant with germline, which a read error may explain. The rearrangement joins TRBV7-7 to TRBJ2-5; 9 nucleotides line up with TRBD1. Germline CDR1 is SSHAT and CDR2 is FNYEAQ (reference sequence). This CDR3 is built from 14 residues. The DNA for the CDR3 is TGTGCTAGCAGTTCACAGGGGGCTGGGGAGACCCAGTACTTC. This sequence encodes CASSSQGAGETQYF.

The chain has TRBV6-1 and TRBJ2-7; D ambiguous. This CDR3 region has 13 residues. The V and J ends lost 1 base and 3 bases respectively, with 7 bases between them. Looked up from germline, CDR1 is MNHNS and CDR2 is SASEGT. For the CDR3, the DNA is TGTGCCAGCAGTGAAGACGCTGGCTACGAGCAGTACTTC. This gives the protein CASSEDAGYEQYF.

J is TRBJ2-2 and V is TRBV11-2; 11 nucleotides match TRBD1. V dropped 4 bases and J dropped 5; count of bases not matched to a gene: 6. The germline CDR1 and CDR2 sequences are SGHAT and FQNNGV. The CDR3 covers 16 residues. In DNA, the CDR3 is TGTGCCAGCAGCTCCATCGGACAGGGGGCAACCGGGGAGCTGTTTTTT. Protein sequence: CASSSIGQGATGELFF.

This CDR3 reads CASSYEIAGHQETQYF. As DNA, the CDR3 is TGTGCCAGCAGTTACGAGATAGCGGGGCACCAAGAGACCCAGTACTTC. J is TRBJ2-5 and V is TRBV6-5; 8 nucleotides line up with TRBD2. This CDR3 is built from 16 residues. With V trimmed by 2 bases and J by 0 bases, 5 bases remained unmatched. Looked up from germline, CDR1 is MNHEY and CDR2 is SVGAGI.

This clone was detected once. The chain has TRBV14 and TRBJ1-1; TRBD1 agrees at 8 bases. Germline CDR1 SGHDN, CDR2 FVKESK. The CDR3 extends over 14 amino acids. V was clipped by 5 bases and J by 4 bases; unmatched bases: 6. CDR3 loop: CASSGTGGSTEAFF. The DNA of the CDR3 is TGTGCCAGCAGCGGTACAGGGGGGAGCACTGAAGCTTTCTTT.

The chain combines TRBV30 with TRBJ2-5; D not certain. Germline loops: CDR1 GTSNPN, CDR2 SVGIG (reference sequence). There are 14 residues in the CDR3. Trimming stripped 2 bases from V and 4 bases from J, with 14 bases between. CDR3 residues: CAWSILLSRETQYF. The CDR3 DNA reads as TGTGCCTGGAGTATTTTGCTTAGCCGAGAGACCCAGTACTTC.

The rearrangement links TRBV6-6 to TRBJ2-3; 10 nucleotides match TRBD1. The CDR3 runs to 16 residues. The V segment lost 0 bases and the J segment 0 bases; nucleotides outside the gene matches: 0. Germline loops: CDR1 MNHNY, CDR2 SVGAGI (reference sequence). The chain's CDR3 is CASSYSDRGSTDTQYF. For the CDR3, the DNA is TGTGCCAGCAGTTACTCGGACAGGGGGAGCACAGATACGCAGTATTTT.

The chain joins TRBV11-1 to TRBJ2-2; TRBD2 matches 7 bases. The CDR3 extends over 13 amino acids. The V gene's germline CDR1 is SGHAT and CDR2 FQDESV (reference sequence). The V and J ends lost 4 bases and 7 bases, in that order; junction bases with no gene match: 3. CDR3 DNA: TGTGCCAGCAGCTCCACGGGGGGCGGGGAGCTGTTTTTT. It codes for CASSSTGGGELFF.

The J gene is TRBJ2-5, the V gene TRBV13; D call uncertain. This CDR3 contains 13 residues. Trimming took 3 bases from V and 3 from J, leaving 8 bases between them. CDR1 is PRHDT and CDR2 is FYEKMQ in the germline V gene (reference sequence). The CDR3: CASSLPRKETQYF. The CDR3 nucleotides read TGTGCCAGCAGCTTGCCTAGGAAAGAGACCCAGTACTTC.